These 20 T cell receptor beta chains were sequenced from one sample in a study of metastatic and nonmetastatic thyroid tumors. None of the patients had undergone any treatment ahead of thyroid surgery. MiXCR reprocessed the PCR reads for TCRdb. The sample includes approximately 24,000 clones, around 21% of them seen just once. Sequenced: blood. The receptors stem from a male donor with papillary thyroid cancer or a benign thyroid nodule (not recorded which). Some clones in this sample may be carry-over from other donors' samples.

The chain employs TRBV20-1 and TRBJ1-1, with D perhaps matching TRBD1 (5 bases). This CDR3 is built from 13 residues. Germline values: CDR1 DFQATT, CDR2 SNEGSKA (reference sequence). V was shortened by 5 bases and J by 5 bases, with 15 bases between the two germline ends. The CDR3 bases are TGCAGTGCTTTACACGCGGGGCGAACTGAAGCTTTCTTT. Translated: CSALHAGRTEAFF.

This clone was found many times. The gene calls are TRBV10-1 and TRBJ2-2; D possibly corresponds to TRBD2 (5 bases). The germline gives CDR1 WNHNN, CDR2 SYGVQD (reference sequence). Trimming took 4 bases from V and 6 from J, leaving 9 bases between them. This CDR3 contains 13 residues. Here the CDR3 DNA reads TGCGCCAGCAGTGTCCGGGAAGCCGGGGAGCTGTTTTTT. Its protein is CASSVREAGELFF.

The V and J genes are TRBV11-2 and TRBJ1-1; perhaps TRBD1 as D (6 bases). CDR3 length equals 13 residues. CDR1 SGHAT and CDR2 FQNNGV come from the germline V gene. The V and J ends lost 3 bases and 7 bases respectively, with 12 bases between them. For the CDR3, the DNA is TGTGCCAGCAGCTTTGGGACATCAGGTGAAGCTTTCTTT. This translates into CASSFGTSGEAFF.

J is TRBJ2-7 and V is TRBV5-8; 11 positions match TRBD1. CDR1 is SGHTS and CDR2 is YDEGEE in the germline V gene. Trimming cost V 3 bases and J 0 bases; bases outside gene matches: 17. The CDR3 sequence is 20 residues long. The DNA for the CDR3 is TGTGCCAGCAGCTCGCCGCCCGGGGGGACAGGGGGTGTAAGCTCCTACGAGCAGTACTTC. This sequence encodes CASSSPPGGTGGVSSYEQYF.

As concerns this clone: A much larger clonotype is one base distant, so this may be a read error. This rearrangement joins TRBV6-2 or TRBV6-3 to TRBJ2-7, with D uncertain. Germline V lookup: CDR1 MNHEY, CDR2 SVGEGT. The CDR3 is 13 amino acids. The chain's CDR3 is CASRRSGSYVQYF. CDR3 DNA: TGTGCCAGCCGCCGGTCTGGGTCCTACGTGCAGTACTTC.

By sample fraction, this clone is medium-sized. The CDR3 protein is CASRTTGGNTGELFF. The CDR3 region has the DNA TGTGCCAGTAGAACGACAGGGGGCAACACCGGGGAGCTGTTTTTT. The chain links TRBV19 to TRBJ2-2, with 10 bases lining up with TRBD1. CDR3 size: 15 residues. Germline V lookup: CDR1 LNHDA, CDR2 SQIVND (reference sequence). With 6 bases clipped from V and 2 bases from J, the junction kept 3 bases outside the gene matches.

This sequence joins TRBV29-1 and TRBJ2-7; 14 bases are a match to TRBD2. Unmatched junction bases numbered 7, after V lost 6 bases and J lost 6 bases. This CDR3 is built from 14 residues. The germline V gene encodes CDR1 SQVTM and CDR2 ANQGSEA. CDR3 DNA: TGCAGCGTGAGGACTAGCGGGAGGCAAAGCGAGCAGTACTTC. Its protein is CSVRTSGRQSEQYF.

Concerning this clone: Germline and junction disagree at one end, which may indicate a read error. The chain links TRBV25-1 to TRBJ2-2; D is ambiguous. Germline CDR1 and CDR2: MGHDK and SYGVNS. The CDR3 sequence is 15 residues long. The CDR3 bases are TGTGCCATCAGTCCCCGGGCCTCCGGGCCCGGTGAGCTGTTTTTT. It is translated as CAISPRASGPGELFF. Combining the CDR3 with reference TRBV25-1 and TRBJ2-2 gives the whole variable domain EADIYQTPRYLVIGTGKKITLECSQTMGHDKMYWYQQDPGMELHLIHYSYGVNSTEKGDLSSESTVSRIRTEHFPLTLESARPSHTSQYLCAISPRASGPGELFFGEGSRLTVL.

This clone was counted at least ten times. V is TRBV3-1 and J is TRBJ1-6; TRBD1 matches 11 bases. J was trimmed by 6 bases and V by 2 bases; bases with no gene match: 3. CDR1 LGHDT and CDR2 YNNKEL come from the germline V gene (reference sequence). The CDR3 is made up of 16 amino acids. The CDR3 sequence is CASSQFGQGANSPLHF. The CDR3 DNA reads as TGTGCCAGCAGCCAATTCGGACAGGGGGCTAATTCACCCCTCCACTTT.

There are many counts of this clone. This chain uses TRBV6-4 with TRBJ2-1, with D perhaps TRBD2 (5 bases). The CDR3 extends over 17 amino acids. Trimming left V 0 bases short and J 0 bases short, with 12 bases between. CDR1 MRHNA and CDR2 SNTAGT come from the germline V gene. This CDR3 reads CASSDSIAISSYNEQFF. CDR3 coding DNA: TGTGCCAGCAGTGACTCGATAGCGATAAGCTCCTACAATGAGCAGTTCTTC.

This clone was recorded many times. This chain links TRBV15 with TRBJ2-6; 7 bases agree with TRBD1. The CDR3 consists of 17 residues. The junction had 7 bases not matched to a gene; V was cut back by 4 bases and J by 1 base. The germline V gene has CDR1 LNHNV and CDR2 YYDKDF (reference sequence). CDR3 amino acids: CATSTPGQPSGANVLTF. In DNA, the CDR3 is TGTGCCACCAGCACACCGGGACAGCCTTCTGGGGCCAACGTCCTGACTTTC.

This clone is labeled as medium-sized. The rearrangement joins TRBV18 to TRBJ2-7; 7 bases agree with TRBD1. This CDR3 has 16 residues. Germline V gene lookup returns CDR1 KGHSH and CDR2 LQKENI. The V segment lost 5 bases and the J segment 5 bases; nucleotides outside the gene matches: 15. CDR3 in amino acids: CASSKTPGQKSDEQYF. Here the CDR3 DNA reads TGTGCCAGCTCAAAAACACCGGGACAGAAGTCTGACGAGCAGTACTTC.

The gene calls are TRBV20-1 and TRBJ2-5; D possibly corresponds to TRBD1 (6 bases). In germline, CDR1 is DFQATT, CDR2 SNEGSKA (reference sequence). The CDR3 runs to 12 residues. Trimming took off 8 bases at V and 0 bases at J, with 10 bases between the two ends. CDR3 residues: CSIQGYQETQYF. In nucleotides, the CDR3 is TGCAGTATTCAGGGGTACCAAGAGACCCAGTACTTC.

The table lists this clone with a few counts. The chain is built from TRBV28 and TRBJ1-2, with D unclear. Between the trimmed V and J ends, which lost 1 base and 5 bases, there was a span of 14 bases. Germline assignment: CDR1 MDHEN and CDR2 SYDVKM. The CDR3 is 15 amino acids. The CDR3 reads CASSLSPPITYGYTF. The DNA for the CDR3 is TGTGCCAGCAGTTTATCGCCTCCTATAACTTATGGCTACACCTTC.

A word on this clone: At one end the junction does not follow the germline gene, possibly because of a read error. This sequence joins TRBV5-4 and TRBJ2-7; the D gene is possibly TRBD1 (5 bases). Looked up from germline, CDR1 is SGHNT and CDR2 is YYREEE (reference sequence). The length of the CDR3 is 12 residues. CDR3 sequence: CASSLRTNQQYF. The DNA for the CDR3 is TGTGCCAGTAGCTTGAGGACAAACCAGCAGTACTTC. Filled out from reference TRBV5-4 and TRBJ2-7, the complete variable domain reads ETGVTQSPTHLIKTRGQQVTLRCSSQSGHNTVSWYQQALGQGPQFIFQYYREEENGRGNFPPRFSGLQFPNYSSELNVNALELDDSALYLCASSLRTNQQYFGPGTRLTVT.

This chain connects TRBV20-1 to TRBJ2-1; the match to TRBD2 covers 14 bases. Germline V gene data show CDR1 as DFQATT and CDR2 as SNEGSKA (reference sequence). This CDR3 has 14 residues. Germline trimming cut 6 bases from V and 8 bases from J; bases unmatched to any gene: 6. CDR3 DNA sequence: TGCAGTGCGTCTAGACTAGCGGGAGGGGATGAGCAGTTCTTC. It specifies CSASRLAGGDEQFF.

V and J are TRBV20-1 and TRBJ1-2, with D perhaps TRBD1 (5 bases). The V gene's germline CDR1 is DFQATT and CDR2 SNEGSKA (reference sequence). This CDR3 has 12 residues. Trimming shortened V by 5 bases and J by 1 base, and 8 bases separated the two germline ends. CDR3 DNA sequence: TGCAGTGCTGGGGACGGTAACTATGGCTACACCTTC. Encoded protein: CSAGDGNYGYTF.

This clone was seen at least ten times. The chain carries TRBV10-2 and TRBJ2-7, with no clear D. Looked up from germline, CDR1 is WSHSY and CDR2 is SAAADI. Trimming left V 2 bases short and J 3 bases short, with 8 bases between. The CDR3 runs 13 residues. CDR3 amino acids: CASSEGPNYEQYF. The CDR3 coding sequence is TGCGCCAGCAGTGAGGGACCGAACTACGAGCAGTACTTC.

The rearrangement links TRBV27 to TRBJ2-7; 8 bases agree with TRBD2. The ends lost 5 bases at V and 2 bases at J; junction bases unmatched: 8. The CDR3 extends over 15 amino acids. Per the germline V gene, CDR1 is MNHEY and CDR2 is SMNVEV (reference sequence). The CDR3 sequence is CASSQGPGGTYEQYF. DNA of the CDR3: TGTGCCAGCAGTCAGGGGCCGGGAGGGACCTACGAGCAGTACTTC.

This clone was detected ten times or more. This chain links TRBV7-2 with TRBJ2-3; D ambiguous. Germline V gene lookup returns CDR1 SGHTA and CDR2 FQGNSA. This CDR3 is 11 amino acids long. Trimming cost V 3 bases and J 6 bases, with 4 bases left between them. The CDR3 spells CASSLYDTQYF. Written as DNA, the CDR3 is TGTGCCAGCAGCTTGTACGATACGCAGTATTTT. Combining the CDR3 with reference TRBV7-2 and TRBJ2-3 gives the whole variable domain GAGVSQSPSNKVTEKGKDVELRCDPISGHTALYWYRQSLGQGLEFLIYFQGNSAPDKSGLPSDRFSAERTGGSVSTLTIQRTQQEDSAVYLCASSLYDTQYFGPGTRLTVL.